This T cell receptor beta chain was sequenced in a study of response to subunit inactivated influenza vaccine. This clonotype showed up just a few times. TCRdb ran MiXCR on the RT-PCR reads and lists one entry per CDR3 protein. Found here are roughly 500,000 distinct CDR3 sequences, 15% to 20% of them singletons; the top ten hold roughly 3.1%. The V gene's germline CDR1 is ENHRY and CDR2 SYGVKD. V was trimmed by 3 bases and J by 1 base, leaving 3 bases between them. The CDR3 totals 12 residues. The material was CD4+ T cells sorted from PBMCs, obtained less than 30 months after vaccination. This chain uses TRBV10-3 with TRBJ2-5; no clear D. The receptor was isolated from a man between 50 and 75 years old who received an inactivated influenza vaccine. CDR3 residues: CAISDIQETQYF. In DNA, the CDR3 is TGTGCCATCAGTGACATCCAAGAGACCCAGTACTTC.